This T cell receptor beta chain was identified in a study of PD-L1 blockade in urothelial cancer. Study information: Patients previously received 0 to 3 chemotherapy regimens.

Germline CDR1 reads SGHNT; CDR2 reads YYREEE (reference sequence). The V end was cut by 4 bases, the J end by 6 bases, with 17 bases between. The CDR3 sequence is 14 residues long. As regards this clone: Antigen specificity is unknown.

Data came from immunoSEQ multiplex PCR; TCRdb stores just in-frame clones and leaves some out. The sample carries tens of thousands of clones, almost 90% recorded once. General study results and limits: Pretreatment peripheral blood TCR clonality that fell below the median predicted better survival among the patients studied.

Stated time point: peripheral blood 6 weeks after treatment start. Locally advanced or metastatic urothelial carcinoma was diagnosed in the patients. The receptor comes from a man between 60 and 70 years old with urothelial cancer. The V and J genes are TRBV5-4 and TRBJ2-7; D is possibly TRBD1 (5 bases). Here the sequenced sample was PBMCs, taken around atezolizumab (anti-PD-L1) treatment. DNA for the CDR3: TGTGCCAGCAGCACCCGGAGTGGGGCCGTCGAGCAGTACTTC. Its translation: CASSTRSGAVEQYF. The whole variable domain, filled in from reference TRBV5-4 and TRBJ2-7, reads ETGVTQSPTHLIKTRGQQVTLRCSSQSGHNTVSWYQQALGQGPQFIFQYYREEENGRGNFPPRFSGLQFPNYSSELNVNALELDDSALYLCASSTRSGAVEQYFGPGTRLTVT.